This T cell receptor (beta chain) came from a study of regulatory T cells in long-lasting Graves disease. Study background: Patients with persistent Graves' disease had over 5 years of antithyroid drugs and persistent TSH receptor antibodies.

As to time point: persistent/refractory GD, antithyroid drugs over 5 years with positive TRAb. Isolated PBMC RNA provided the starting material for the TCR library. In this sample, this clonotype turned up many times. The length of the CDR3 is 13 residues. Germline V gene data show CDR1 as LNHDA and CDR2 as SQIVND (reference sequence). V was cut by 5 bases and J by 2 bases, with 9 bases left in between. iRepertoire HTBI primers and Arm-PCR of CDR3 regions built TCR beta libraries. TCRdb called the multiplex PCR reads again in MiXCR, with one record for every CDR3 protein. This table has about 470,000 distinct CDR3 sequences, about 22% appearing once.

Source: peripheral blood mononuclear cells (PBMCs), taken when the disease was refractory, from a patient treated with antithyroid drugs. This sequence was found in a female donor with Graves disease. The chain is built from TRBV19 and TRBJ1-2; TRBD1 is a possible D gene (5 bases). CDR3 in DNA: TGTGCCAGTAGTCCCAGGGCGAACTATGGCTACACCTTC. It yields the protein CASSPRANYGYTF.